The rows below give T cell receptor beta chains drawn from one sample of a study of T cell repertoires in cytomegalovirus infection. Their recognized antigens are unknown. TCRdb re-derived calls from the reads in MiXCR, one entry per CDR3 protein. This table holds around 540,000 distinct CDR3 sequences, roughly 34% found once. Source: cultured PBMCs, taken from culture after CMV antigen stimulation. The receptors derive from a human donor in good health (CMV status not recorded). Some clones in this sample may be carry-over from other donors' samples. The CDR3 runs from the conserved cysteine through the conserved F or W. Each record gives: CDR3 length, V gene, D gene, J gene, clone size, CDR3 protein, CDR3 DNA. The D gene is left open where the match is weak. Rows may omit the clone size; those that give it use once, few, many or a size class.

length: 17
V: TRBV6-5
D: TRBD2
J: TRBJ2-2
size: .
CDR3: CASSYYATSVYTGELFF
DNA: TGTGCCAGCAGTTACTACGCGACTAGCGTGTACACCGGGGAGCTGTTTTTT

length: 20
V: TRBV20-1
D: TRBD2
J: TRBJ2-1
size: few
CDR3: CSARGPQGTGTSGRNNEQFF
DNA: TGCAGTGCTAGAGGCCCACAGGGCACCGGGACTAGCGGGAGAAACAATGAGCAGTTCTTC

length: 12
V: TRBV6-2/TRBV6-3
D: TRBD1
J: TRBJ1-2
size: few
CDR3: CASIKGAYGYTF
DNA: TGTGCCAGCATAAAGGGGGCCTATGGCTACACCTTC

length: 16
V: TRBV7-2
D: .
J: TRBJ2-3
size: .
CDR3: CASSLVKALGTDTQYF
DNA: TGTGCCAGCAGCTTGGTTAAAGCGCTTGGCACAGATACGCAGTATTTT

length: 12
V: TRBV30
D: .
J: TRBJ1-3
size: .
CDR3: CAWTGSGNTIYF
DNA: TGTGCCTGGACGGGTTCTGGAAACACCATATATTTT

length: 16
V: TRBV12-3/TRBV12-4
D: TRBD1
J: TRBJ1-2
size: .
CDR3: CASSLPTGNDRYGYTF
DNA: TGTGCCAGCAGTCTCCCGACAGGGAATGATCGGTATGGCTACACCTTC

length: 18
V: TRBV7-8
D: TRBD1
J: TRBJ1-1
size: many
CDR3: CASSLIPTTGTGGTEAFF
DNA: TGTGCCAGCAGCTTAATCCCAACAACCGGGACAGGGGGCACTGAAGCTTTCTTT

length: 17
V: TRBV2
D: TRBD2
J: TRBJ2-1
size: .
CDR3: CASSEMGSGTSYNEQFF
DNA: TGTGCCAGCAGTGAAATGGGTAGCGGGACCTCCTACAATGAGCAGTTCTTC

length: 17
V: TRBV11-1
D: .
J: TRBJ1-1
size: .
CDR3: CASSTYRGRFADTEAFF
DNA: TGTGCCAGCAGCACCTACAGAGGCCGTTTCGCAGACACTGAAGCTTTCTTT

length: 17
V: TRBV4-3
D: .
J: TRBJ2-6
size: .
CDR3: CASSQEKIGTGANVLTF
DNA: TGCGCCAGCAGCCAAGAGAAGATAGGGACTGGGGCCAACGTCCTGACTTTC

length: 14
V: TRBV18
D: .
J: TRBJ2-7
size: .
CDR3: CASSPSTASYEQYF
DNA: TGTGCCAGCTCACCATCGACAGCCTCCTACGAGCAGTACTTC

length: 16
V: TRBV6-1
D: .
J: TRBJ2-5
size: .
CDR3: CASSDVISGGHRSQYF
DNA: TGTGCCAGCAGTGACGTTATAAGCGGAGGGCATCGGTCCCAGTACTTC

length: 13
V: TRBV20-1
D: TRBD1
J: TRBJ1-2
size: .
CDR3: CSAAGQGRDGYTF
DNA: TGCAGTGCCGCCGGACAGGGGAGGGATGGCTACACCTTC

length: 13
V: TRBV28
D: .
J: TRBJ2-1
size: .
CDR3: CAAAGAAYNEQFF
DNA: TGTGCCGCAGCGGGTGCCGCCTACAATGAGCAGTTCTTC

length: 15
V: TRBV7-2
D: .
J: TRBJ2-5
size: few
CDR3: CASSLESGKQETQYF
DNA: TGTGCCAGCAGCTTAGAGTCGGGGAAACAAGAGACCCAGTACTTC

length: 16
V: TRBV6-4
D: .
J: TRBJ2-7
size: few
CDR3: CASRNRVPRGNYEQYF
DNA: TGTGCCAGCAGGAACAGGGTACCCCGGGGGAATTACGAGCAGTACTTC

length: 17
V: TRBV7-2
D: TRBD2
J: TRBJ2-3
size: .
CDR3: CASSPGTSGARSDTQYF
DNA: TGTGCCAGCAGCCCCGGGACTAGCGGGGCGCGATCAGATACGCAGTATTTT

length: 11
V: TRBV15
D: .
J: TRBJ2-3
size: .
CDR3: CATSSGDTQYF
DNA: TGTGCCACCAGCAGTGGGGATACGCAGTATTTT

length: 11
V: TRBV7-2
D: .
J: TRBJ2-5
size: many
CDR3: CASSSRETQYF
DNA: TGTGCCAGCAGCTCCCGGGAGACCCAGTACTTC

length: 17
V: TRBV4-3
D: TRBD2
J: TRBJ2-1
size: .
CDR3: CASSHLGGTSGTAEQFF
DNA: TGCGCCAGCAGCCATCTAGGGGGGACTAGCGGGACGGCTGAGCAGTTCTTC